The 7 T cell receptor beta chains given below trace back to one sample, sequenced in a study of T cell responses to AZD1222 COVID-19 vaccine. Using immunoSEQ multiplex PCR, the repertoire was profiled, and TCRdb retains in-frame clones only, with some absent. The data hold 95,000 to 150,000 clones, with more than 85% observed a single time. The source material was peripheral blood, sampled 28 days after the second AZD1222 dose. The source of these receptors is an adult who received the AZD1222 COVID-19 vaccine.

The chain carries TRBV11-2 and TRBJ1-1, with 7 bases that match TRBD1. Looked up from germline, CDR1 is SGHAT and CDR2 is FQNNGV. The V and J ends lost 4 bases and 1 base, in that order; junction bases with no gene match: 9. The CDR3 runs to 16 residues. CDR3 in amino acids: CASSSNRGKENTEAFF. CDR3 nucleotides: TGTGCCAGCAGCTCAAACAGGGGAAAAGAGAACACTGAAGCTTTCTTT.

This chain connects TRBV7-2 to TRBJ1-1; no reliable D call. The germline V gene encodes CDR1 SGHTA and CDR2 FQGNSA. CDR3 length: 14 amino acids. V lost 5 bases, J lost 1 base, and 11 bases lay in between. The CDR3 protein is CASSLGPANTEAFF. In nucleotides, the CDR3 is TGTGCCAGCAGCCTAGGACCGGCGAACACTGAAGCTTTCTTT.

This chain joins TRBV19 and TRBJ2-4; D is unclear. Germline V gene sequence: CDR1 LNHDA, CDR2 SQIVND (reference sequence). The CDR3 extends over 14 amino acids. Trimming stripped 6 bases from V and 3 bases from J, with 12 bases between. In nucleotides, the CDR3 is TGTGCCAGTAGCGGCCCGGGTGTCAAAAACATTCAGTACTTC. Residues: CASSGPGVKNIQYF.

Comment on this clone: Distinct nucleotide sequences in the sample also encode this CDR3. The chain has TRBV9 and TRBJ1-6; D call uncertain. This CDR3 region has 14 residues. V lost 3 bases and J 5 bases, leaving 9 bases between the germline ends. Germline-derived CDR1 and CDR2 are SGDLS and YYNGEE. The CDR3 protein is CASSEWGNNSPLHF. In nucleotides, the CDR3 is TGTGCCAGCAGCGAGTGGGGAAATAATTCACCCCTCCACTTT. Based on the CDR3 plus reference TRBV9 and TRBJ1-6, the full variable domain is DSGVTQTPKHLITATGQRVTLRCSPRSGDLSVYWYQQSLDQGLQFLIQYYNGEERAKGNILERFSAQQFPDLHSELNLSSLELGDSALYFCASSEWGNNSPLHFGNGTRLTVT.

The chain joins TRBV6-5 to TRBJ1-2; 8 bases match TRBD1. Losses at the gene ends were 6 bases for V and 4 bases for J; bases not matched to a gene: 10. The germline V gene encodes CDR1 MNHEY and CDR2 SVGAGI. The CDR3 is 15 amino acids. The CDR3 DNA sequence: TGTGCCAGCAGCCTCAGGACAGGGTTGACCTATGGCTACACCTTC. This codes for CASSLRTGLTYGYTF.

The chain combines TRBV15 with TRBJ2-7, with a weak D call TRBD1 (5 bases). The germline V gene has CDR1 LNHNV and CDR2 YYDKDF (reference sequence). There are 12 residues in the CDR3. Trimming stripped 5 bases from V and 7 bases from J, with 12 bases between. This chain's CDR3 is CATSDRGREQYF. The CDR3 DNA reads as TGTGCCACCAGCGATAGGGGAAGGGAGCAGTACTTC.

This clone was counted once. V gene TRBV7-2 combines with J gene TRBJ1-5, with 10 bases identical to TRBD1. Germline loops: CDR1 SGHTA, CDR2 FQGNSA. The CDR3 contains 15 residues. Trimming cost V 6 bases and J 4 bases; bases outside gene matches: 6. CDR3 protein: CASRPDRGSNQPQHF. DNA for the CDR3: TGTGCCAGCAGACCGGACAGGGGGAGTAATCAGCCCCAGCATTTT.